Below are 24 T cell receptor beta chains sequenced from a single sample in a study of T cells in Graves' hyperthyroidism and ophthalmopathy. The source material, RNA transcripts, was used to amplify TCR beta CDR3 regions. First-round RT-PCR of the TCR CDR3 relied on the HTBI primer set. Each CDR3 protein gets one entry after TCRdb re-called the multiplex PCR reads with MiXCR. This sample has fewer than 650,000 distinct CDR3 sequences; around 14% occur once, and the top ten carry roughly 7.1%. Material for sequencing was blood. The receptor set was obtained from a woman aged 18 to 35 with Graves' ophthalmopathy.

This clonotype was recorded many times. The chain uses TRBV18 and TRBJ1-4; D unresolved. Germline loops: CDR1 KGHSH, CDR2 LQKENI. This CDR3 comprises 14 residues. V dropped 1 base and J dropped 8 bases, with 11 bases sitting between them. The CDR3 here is CASSPQENREKLFF. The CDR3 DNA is TGTGCCAGCTCACCACAGGAAAATCGGGAAAAACTGTTTTTT.

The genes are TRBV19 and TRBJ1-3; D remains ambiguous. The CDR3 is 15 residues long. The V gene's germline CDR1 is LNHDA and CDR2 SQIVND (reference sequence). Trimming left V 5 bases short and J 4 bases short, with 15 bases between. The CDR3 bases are TGTGCCAGTAGTTCCTCCGGGGAACCCGGAAACACCATATATTTT. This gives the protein CASSSSGEPGNTIYF.

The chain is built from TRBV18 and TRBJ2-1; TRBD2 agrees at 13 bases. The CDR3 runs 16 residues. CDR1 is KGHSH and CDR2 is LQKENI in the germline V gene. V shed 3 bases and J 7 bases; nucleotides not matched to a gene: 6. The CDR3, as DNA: TGTGCCAGCTCACCCCCTTTACTAGCGGGAGGGAATGAGCAGTTCTTC. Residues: CASSPPLLAGGNEQFF.

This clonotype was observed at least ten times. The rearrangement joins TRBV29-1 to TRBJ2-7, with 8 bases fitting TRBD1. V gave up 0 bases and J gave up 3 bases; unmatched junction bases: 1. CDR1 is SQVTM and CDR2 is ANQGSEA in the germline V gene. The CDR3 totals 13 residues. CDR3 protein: CSVEDGTGYEQYF. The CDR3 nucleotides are TGCAGCGTTGAAGACGGGACAGGCTACGAGCAGTACTTC.

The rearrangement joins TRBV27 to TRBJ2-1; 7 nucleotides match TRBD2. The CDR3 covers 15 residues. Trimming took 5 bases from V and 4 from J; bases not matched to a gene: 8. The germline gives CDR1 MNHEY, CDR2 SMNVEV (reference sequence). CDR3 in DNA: TGTGCCAGCAGTCCGTGGACTAGGAGGTACAATGAGCAGTTCTTC. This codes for CASSPWTRRYNEQFF.

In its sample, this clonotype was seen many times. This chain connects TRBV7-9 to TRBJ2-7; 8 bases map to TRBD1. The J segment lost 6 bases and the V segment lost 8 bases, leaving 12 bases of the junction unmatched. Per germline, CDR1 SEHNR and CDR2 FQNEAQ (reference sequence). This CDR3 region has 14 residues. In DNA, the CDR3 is TGTGCCAGCGGAACCCAGGGGGCAGGGAGCGAGCAGTACTTC. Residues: CASGTQGAGSEQYF. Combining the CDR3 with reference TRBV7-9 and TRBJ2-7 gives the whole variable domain DTGVSQNPRHKITKRGQNVTFRCDPISEHNRLYWYRQTLGQGPEFLTYFQNEAQLEKSRLLSDRFSAERPKGSFSTLEIQRTEQGDSAMYLCASGTQGAGSEQYFGPGTRLTVT.

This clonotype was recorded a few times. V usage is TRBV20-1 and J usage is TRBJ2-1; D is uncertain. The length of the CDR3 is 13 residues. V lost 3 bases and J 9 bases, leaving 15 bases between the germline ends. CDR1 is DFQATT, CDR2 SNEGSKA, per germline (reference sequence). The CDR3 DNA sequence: TGCAGTGCTAGCCCCCCGCGGCCTGGTGAGCAGTTCTTC. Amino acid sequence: CSASPPRPGEQFF.

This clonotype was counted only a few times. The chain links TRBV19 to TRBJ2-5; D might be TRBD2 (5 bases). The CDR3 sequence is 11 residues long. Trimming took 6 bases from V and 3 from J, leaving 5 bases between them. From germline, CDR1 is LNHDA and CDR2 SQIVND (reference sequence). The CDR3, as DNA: TGTGCCAGTAGGAGGGAAGAGACCCAGTACTTC. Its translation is CASRREETQYF.

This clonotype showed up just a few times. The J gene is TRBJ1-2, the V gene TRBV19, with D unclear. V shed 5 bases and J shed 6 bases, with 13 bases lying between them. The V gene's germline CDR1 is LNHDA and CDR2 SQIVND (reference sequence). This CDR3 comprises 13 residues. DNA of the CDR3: TGTGCCAGTAGTCAGTCCAGAAATAATGGCTACACCTTC. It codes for CASSQSRNNGYTF.

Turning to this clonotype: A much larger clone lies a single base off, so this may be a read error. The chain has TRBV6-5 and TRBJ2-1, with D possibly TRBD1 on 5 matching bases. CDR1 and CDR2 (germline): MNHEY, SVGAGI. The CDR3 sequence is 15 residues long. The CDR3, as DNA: TGTGCCAGCAGTTTGACAGAGTACTCCTACAATGAGCTGTTCTTC. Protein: CASSLTEYSYNELFF.

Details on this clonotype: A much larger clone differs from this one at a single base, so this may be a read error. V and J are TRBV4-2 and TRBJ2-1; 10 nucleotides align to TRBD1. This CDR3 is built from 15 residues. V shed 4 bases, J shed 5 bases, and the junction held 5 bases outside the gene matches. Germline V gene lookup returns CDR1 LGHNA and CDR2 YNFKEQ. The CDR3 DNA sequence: TGTGCCAGCAGCCCCCGGGACAGGGGTGACAATGAGCAGTTCTTC. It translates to CASSPRDRGDNEQFF.

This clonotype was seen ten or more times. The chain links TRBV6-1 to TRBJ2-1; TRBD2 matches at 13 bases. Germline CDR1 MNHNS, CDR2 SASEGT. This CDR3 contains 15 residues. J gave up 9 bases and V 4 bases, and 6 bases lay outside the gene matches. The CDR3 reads CASSATSGRLGEQFF. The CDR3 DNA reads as TGTGCCAGCAGTGCGACTAGCGGGAGGTTGGGTGAGCAGTTCTTC.

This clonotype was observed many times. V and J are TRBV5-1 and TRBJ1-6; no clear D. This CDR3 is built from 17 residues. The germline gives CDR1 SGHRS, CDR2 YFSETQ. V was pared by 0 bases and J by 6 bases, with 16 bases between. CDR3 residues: CASSLAASLDGNSPLHF. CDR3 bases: TGCGCCAGCAGCTTGGCAGCGTCTTTAGACGGTAATTCACCCCTCCACTTT.

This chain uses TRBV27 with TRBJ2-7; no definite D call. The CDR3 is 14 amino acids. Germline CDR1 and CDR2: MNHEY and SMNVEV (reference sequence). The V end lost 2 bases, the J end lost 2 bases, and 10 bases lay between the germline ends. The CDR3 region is CASSLVTSTYEQYF. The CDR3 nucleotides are TGTGCCAGCAGTTTAGTGACGTCAACCTACGAGCAGTACTTC.

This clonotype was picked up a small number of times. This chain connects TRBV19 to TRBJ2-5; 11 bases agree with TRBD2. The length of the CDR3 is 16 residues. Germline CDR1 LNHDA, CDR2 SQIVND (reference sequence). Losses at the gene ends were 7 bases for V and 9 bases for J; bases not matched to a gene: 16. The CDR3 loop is CASTLTGTSGGAAQYF. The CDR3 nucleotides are TGTGCCAGTACCCTCACCGGGACTAGCGGCGGAGCAGCCCAGTACTTC.

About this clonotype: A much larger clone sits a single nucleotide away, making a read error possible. CDR3 DNA: TGTGCCAGCAGTCGGGACAGAAAAGCTAACTATGGCTACACCTTC. It specifies CASSRDRKANYGYTF. The V and J genes are TRBV6-2 or TRBV6-3 and TRBJ1-2, with TRBD1 matching 7 bases. This CDR3 spans 15 amino acids. Trimming cost V 5 bases and J 0 bases; bases outside gene matches: 6. Germline CDR1 reads MNHEY; CDR2 reads SVGEGT.

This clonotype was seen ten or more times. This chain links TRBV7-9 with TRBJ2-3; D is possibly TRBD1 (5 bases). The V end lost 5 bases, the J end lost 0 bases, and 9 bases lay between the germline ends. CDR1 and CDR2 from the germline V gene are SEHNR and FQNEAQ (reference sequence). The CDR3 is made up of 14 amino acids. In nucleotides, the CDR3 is TGTGCCAGCAGCGAGACAGCTAGCACAGATACGCAGTATTTT. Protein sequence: CASSETASTDTQYF.

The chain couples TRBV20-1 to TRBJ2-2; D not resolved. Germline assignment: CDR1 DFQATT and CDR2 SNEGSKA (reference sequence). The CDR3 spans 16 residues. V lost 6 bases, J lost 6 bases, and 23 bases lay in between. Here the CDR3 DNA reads TGCAGTGCCACCTTCCGGCCTAGTAGTCTCCCCGGGGAGCTGTTTTTT. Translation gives CSATFRPSSLPGELFF.

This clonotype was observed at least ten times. The CDR3 loop is CASSFSGVLTF. In DNA, the CDR3 is TGTGCCAGCAGTTTTTCCGGCGTCCTGACTTTC. This chain connects TRBV28 to TRBJ2-6; no definite D call. CDR3 length: 11 residues. Germline V gene data show CDR1 as MDHEN and CDR2 as SYDVKM. V shed 3 bases and J shed 12 bases, with 6 bases lying between them. The full variable domain, with the rest looked up from reference TRBV28 and TRBJ2-6, is DVKVTQSSRYLVKRTGEKVFLECVQDMDHENMFWYRQDPGLGLRLIYFSYDVKMKEKGDIPEGYSVSREKKERFSLILESASTNQTSMYLCASSFSGVLTFGAGSRLTVL.

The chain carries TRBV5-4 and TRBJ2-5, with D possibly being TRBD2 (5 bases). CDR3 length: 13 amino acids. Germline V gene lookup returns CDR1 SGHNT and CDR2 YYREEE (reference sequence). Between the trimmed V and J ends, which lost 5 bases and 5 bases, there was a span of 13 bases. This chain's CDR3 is CASRDPSRETQYF. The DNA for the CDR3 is TGTGCCAGCAGGGACCCTAGCCGGGAGACCCAGTACTTC.

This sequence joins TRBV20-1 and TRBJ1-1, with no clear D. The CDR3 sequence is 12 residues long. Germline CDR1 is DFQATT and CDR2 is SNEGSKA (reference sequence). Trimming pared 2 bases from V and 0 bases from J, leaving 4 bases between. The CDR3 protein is CSARMMNTEAFF. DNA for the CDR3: TGCAGTGCTAGAATGATGAACACTGAAGCTTTCTTT.

CDR3 residues: CASSSFRGTGELFF. DNA of the CDR3: TGTGCCAGCAGCTCTTTTAGGGGCACCGGGGAGCTGTTTTTT. This sequence joins TRBV11-3 and TRBJ2-2; D might be TRBD1 (5 bases). The CDR3 length is 14 residues. V lost 4 bases, J lost 4 bases, and 10 bases lay in between. Per the germline V gene, CDR1 is SGHNT and CDR2 is YENEEA.

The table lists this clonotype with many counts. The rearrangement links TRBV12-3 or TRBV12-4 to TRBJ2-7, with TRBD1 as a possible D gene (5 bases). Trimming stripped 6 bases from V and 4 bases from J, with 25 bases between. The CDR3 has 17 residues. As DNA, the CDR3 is TGTGCCAGCAGCCTCCCCCACAGGAGACCCTTCGGGTACGAGCAGTACTTC. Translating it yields CASSLPHRRPFGYEQYF.

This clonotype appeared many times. The CDR3 is CASSEQETETQYF. The CDR3 DNA is TGTGCCAGCAGTGAACAGGAAACGGAGACCCAGTACTTC. The chain links TRBV2 to TRBJ2-5, with no clear D. Per the germline V gene, CDR1 is SNHLY and CDR2 is FYNNEI. CDR3 size: 13 residues. Between the trimmed V and J ends, which lost 2 bases and 5 bases, there was a span of 9 bases. Drawing the rest from reference TRBV2 and TRBJ2-5, the complete variable domain is EPEVTQTPSHQVTQMGQEVILRCVPISNHLYFYWYRQILGQKVEFLVSFYNNEISEKSEIFDDQFSVERPDGSNFTLKIRSTKLEDSAMYFCASSEQETETQYFGPGTRLLVL.